The 18 T cell receptor beta chains reported below all come from one sample, sequenced in a study of memory B cells and T cells in multiple sclerosis. After stimulus-free culture, autoproliferating CFSE-dim and non-proliferating CFSE-high T cells were sequenced separately. Cultures began with some 49 million CFSE-labeled PBMCs, unstimulated for 7 days, with replicate wells pooled. TCRdb's table, derived via immunoSEQ multiplex PCR, lists solely in-frame clones and lacks some. The repertoire has 46,000 or so clones, approximately 80% of them found once; the top ten carry roughly 1.1%. What these receptors recognize is not known. Sequenced: PBMCs from blood kept in culture. The receptors were gathered from a human donor with multiple sclerosis.

The CDR3 spells CASSPGSSGNTIYF. The CDR3 nucleotides are TGTGCCAGCAGTCCCGGGTCCTCTGGAAACACCATATATTTT. The V call is TRBV6-1, the J call TRBJ1-3, with unresolved D. This CDR3 has 14 residues. Germline assignment: CDR1 MNHNS and CDR2 SASEGT. Trimming pared 5 bases from V and 0 bases from J, leaving 8 bases between.

V usage is TRBV7-2 and J usage is TRBJ2-1, with TRBD1 matching over 9 bases. Trimming took 5 bases from V and 4 from J; bases not matched to a gene: 6. This CDR3 spans 15 amino acids. Germline V gene sequence: CDR1 SGHTA, CDR2 FQGNSA. This CDR3 is CASSVQGAQYNEQFF. The CDR3 DNA follows: TGTGCCAGCAGCGTACAGGGGGCACAGTACAATGAGCAGTTCTTC. The full variable domain, with the rest looked up from reference TRBV7-2 and TRBJ2-1, is GAGVSQSPSNKVTEKGKDVELRCDPISGHTALYWYRQSLGQGLEFLIYFQGNSAPDKSGLPSDRFSAERTGGSVSTLTIQRTQQEDSAVYLCASSVQGAQYNEQFFGPGTRLTVL.

The chain recombines TRBV27 with TRBJ1-1; TRBD1 is a possible D gene (6 bases). V shed 6 bases and J shed 1 base, with 15 bases lying between them. Germline CDR1 reads MNHEY; CDR2 reads SMNVEV (reference sequence). This CDR3 is 15 amino acids long. For the CDR3, the DNA is TGTGCCAGCAGCCGGGACACTCTTTCGAACACTGAAGCTTTCTTT. This gives the protein CASSRDTLSNTEAFF.

The gene calls are TRBV4-1 and TRBJ1-2, with D maybe TRBD1 (6 bases). The V gene's germline CDR1 is MGHRA and CDR2 YSYEKL. The CDR3 spans 16 residues. Trimming took off 0 bases at V and 5 bases at J, with 16 bases between the two ends. The CDR3 DNA follows: TGCGCCAGCAGCCAAGAAGGTTGGACAGTCGCGTATGGCTACACCTTC. Amino acid sequence: CASSQEGWTVAYGYTF.

This sequence joins TRBV7-2 and TRBJ1-1; D not resolved. Trimming stripped 7 bases from V and 1 base from J, with 13 bases between. Germline-derived CDR1 and CDR2 are SGHTA and FQGNSA. The CDR3 sequence is 14 residues long. The CDR3 reads CASTKDRRNTEAFF. The CDR3 coding sequence is TGTGCCAGCACCAAAGATCGGCGGAACACTGAAGCTTTCTTT.

This clone was detected only a few times. The chain carries TRBV9 and TRBJ1-6; D is undetermined. Trimming took off 0 bases at V and 13 bases at J, with 8 bases between the two ends. Germline V gives CDR1 SGDLS, CDR2 YYNGEE. This CDR3 is built from 12 residues. CDR3 sequence: CASSVDSLPLHF. CDR3 nucleotide sequence: TGTGCCAGCAGCGTAGATTCACTTCCCCTCCACTTT.

The V call is TRBV27, the J call TRBJ1-6, with 8 bases aligning to TRBD1. Per germline, CDR1 MNHEY and CDR2 SMNVEV (reference sequence). The CDR3 totals 17 residues. The V segment lost 5 bases and the J segment 7 bases; nucleotides outside the gene matches: 13. The CDR3 reads CASSVWTGWRENSPLHF. CDR3 DNA: TGTGCCAGCAGTGTATGGACAGGGTGGCGGGAGAATTCACCCCTCCACTTT.

The gene calls are TRBV6-1 and TRBJ1-1; 7 bases agree with TRBD1. This CDR3 comprises 17 residues. Trimming removed 2 bases from V and 2 bases from J; junction bases left unmatched: 11. Germline V gene sequence: CDR1 MNHNS, CDR2 SASEGT. The DNA of the CDR3 is TGTGCCAGCAGTGAACGCCGGGACAGATTCATTAACACTGAAGCTTTCTTT. Residues: CASSERRDRFINTEAFF.

The chain employs TRBV11-3 and TRBJ2-3; 14 nucleotides line up with TRBD2. Germline V CDR1 and CDR2: SGHNT, YENEEA. The CDR3 consists of 17 residues. Trimming cost V 5 bases and J 5 bases; bases outside gene matches: 9. CDR3 protein: CASSQGLAGALEDTQYF. CDR3 sequence (DNA): TGTGCCAGCAGCCAGGGACTAGCGGGGGCCTTGGAAGATACGCAGTATTTT.

The chain joins TRBV4-2 to TRBJ2-7, with 9 bases matching TRBD1. This CDR3 spans 14 amino acids. V lost 3 bases to trimming and J lost 3 bases; unmatched junction nucleotides: 3. Germline values: CDR1 LGHNA, CDR2 YNFKEQ. For the CDR3, the DNA is TGTGCCAGCAGCCACGACAGGGGGGTCTACGAGCAGTACTTC. Its protein product is CASSHDRGVYEQYF.

The V call is TRBV30, the J call TRBJ1-5; 7 bases line up with TRBD1. Germline CDR1 GTSNPN, CDR2 SVGIG (reference sequence). The CDR3 has 16 residues. V was pared by 1 base and J by 1 base, with 7 bases of the junction left unmatched. CDR3 DNA: TGTGCCTGGAGTGAAGGGGGCGGATGGAGCAATCAGCCCCAGCATTTT. Amino acid sequence: CAWSEGGGWSNQPQHF.

J is TRBJ2-3 and V is TRBV5-1, with D possibly matching TRBD1 (6 bases). Trimming removed 0 bases at V and 2 bases at J, with 13 bases between. This CDR3 is built from 16 residues. Germline-derived CDR1 and CDR2 are SGHRS and YFSETQ. This CDR3 is CASSLGQAVITDTQYF. Here the CDR3 DNA reads TGCGCCAGCAGCTTGGGACAGGCCGTAATCACAGATACGCAGTATTTT.

The chain carries TRBV6-5 and TRBJ1-3, with D possibly being TRBD1 (5 bases). Trimming took off 5 bases at V and 1 base at J, with 12 bases between the two ends. The V gene's germline CDR1 is MNHEY and CDR2 SVGAGI. The CDR3 length is 15 residues. The CDR3, as DNA: TGTGCCAGCAGTCGGGACTTCTCTTCTGGAAACACCATATATTTT. As protein: CASSRDFSSGNTIYF.

The chain recombines TRBV9 with TRBJ1-5, with TRBD1 as a possible D gene (5 bases). Trimming took 0 bases from V and 4 from J, leaving 8 bases between them. CDR3 size: 14 residues. CDR1 is SGDLS and CDR2 is YYNGEE in the germline V gene. CDR3 DNA sequence: TGTGCCAGCAGCGTAGAGGGGCAGAATCAGCCCCAGCATTTT. As protein: CASSVEGQNQPQHF. The full variable domain, rest sourced from reference TRBV9 and TRBJ1-5, is DSGVTQTPKHLITATGQRVTLRCSPRSGDLSVYWYQQSLDQGLQFLIQYYNGEERAKGNILERFSAQQFPDLHSELNLSSLELGDSALYFCASSVEGQNQPQHFGDGTRLSIL.

The chain couples TRBV7-2 to TRBJ1-4, with D uncertain. The germline V and J ends were trimmed by 5 bases and 6 bases, with 13 bases remaining between them. The germline V gene has CDR1 SGHTA and CDR2 FQGNSA. The CDR3 length is 14 residues. The CDR3 loop reads CASSARRPDEKLFF. CDR3 in DNA: TGTGCCAGCAGCGCACGGAGACCGGATGAAAAACTGTTTTTT.

V gene TRBV29-1 combines with J gene TRBJ1-1; maybe TRBD1 (6 bases). The CDR3 has 13 residues. Germline assignment: CDR1 SQVTM and CDR2 ANQGSEA. Trimming pared 3 bases from V and 5 bases from J, leaving 13 bases between. Here the CDR3 DNA reads TGCAGCGTTGAGGGCAGGGGATCAACTGAAGCTTTCTTT. Its protein product is CSVEGRGSTEAFF.

This clone was counted between two and nine times. The gene calls are TRBV30 and TRBJ2-3; 11 bases align to TRBD2. CDR1 GTSNPN and CDR2 SVGIG come from the germline V gene (reference sequence). The CDR3 length is 15 residues. Unmatched junction bases numbered 7, after V lost 3 bases and J lost 5 bases. DNA of the CDR3: TGTGCCTGGAGGGCTGGACTAGCGGGTAAAGATACGCAGTATTTT. Translation: CAWRAGLAGKDTQYF.

The V gene is TRBV5-5, the J gene TRBJ2-3; D gene unclear. The CDR3 contains 13 residues. CDR1 SGHKS and CDR2 YYEKEE come from the germline V gene (reference sequence). Trimming removed 5 bases at V and 3 bases at J, with 10 bases between. CDR3 coding DNA: TGTGCCAGCAGTGGCTCGTGGACAGATACGCAGTATTTT. The encoded protein is CASSGSWTDTQYF.